The 6 T cell receptor beta chains below were found in one sample sequenced in a study of shared T cell receptors in the human thymus. Only in-frame clones appear in the TCRdb table, and some are missing; sequencing was by immunoSEQ multiplex PCR. Here the sample spans hundreds of thousands of clones, around 87% being singletons. This sample was shared with a second study, whose subject was human thymus T cells.

Sequenced material: thymocytes. Receptors were obtained from a boy in the first two years of life with a congenital heart defect.

The chain links TRBV5-1 to TRBJ2-1; D is undetermined. Trimming left V 4 bases short and J 8 bases short, with 19 bases between. Per the germline V gene, CDR1 is SGHRS and CDR2 is YFSETQ. The CDR3 totals 15 residues. Written as DNA, the CDR3 is TGCGCCAGCAGCCTGAGCGCCCCGAGCTATCATGAGCAGTTCTTC. Amino acids: CASSLSAPSYHEQFF.

The CDR3 reads CATSILSGTAPGGNQPQHF. CDR3 DNA: TGTGCCACCAGCATACTAAGCGGAACGGCGCCTGGGGGCAATCAGCCCCAGCATTTT. The gene calls are TRBV15 and TRBJ1-5; D unresolved. V was trimmed by 4 bases and J by 2 bases, leaving 24 bases between them. The CDR3 runs 19 residues. The germline gives CDR1 LNHNV, CDR2 YYDKDF (reference sequence).

The chain has TRBV7-2 and TRBJ2-7; 10 positions match TRBD1. After removal of 4 bases from V and 3 bases from J, the junction contained 3 bases not matched to a gene. This CDR3 region has 14 residues. CDR1 is SGHTA, CDR2 FQGNSA, per germline. CDR3 loop: CASSYGQGDYEQYF. Here the CDR3 DNA reads TGTGCCAGCAGCTACGGACAGGGGGACTACGAGCAGTACTTC.

This chain links TRBV2 with TRBJ1-4; possibly TRBD1 for D (6 bases). This CDR3 contains 16 residues. Germline CDR1 and CDR2: SNHLY and FYNNEI. Trimming removed 2 bases from V and 6 bases from J, with 16 bases in between. CDR3 nucleotide sequence: TGTGCCAGCAGTGAATTGGGGGCATTGGCTTATGAAAAACTGTTTTTT. The encoded protein is CASSELGALAYEKLFF.

This rearrangement joins TRBV5-8 to TRBJ2-1; perhaps TRBD2 as D (6 bases). This CDR3 is 9 amino acids long. Germline V gene sequence: CDR1 SGHTS, CDR2 YDEGEE. The CDR3 reads CVQRGSPFF. CDR3 in DNA: TGTGTCCAACGGGGGTCTCCATTCTTC.

The V call is TRBV19, the J call TRBJ2-3; 13 nucleotides agree with TRBD2. With 4 bases clipped from V and 4 bases from J, the junction kept 11 bases outside the gene matches. CDR3 length equals 18 residues. Germline V lookup: CDR1 LNHDA, CDR2 SQIVND (reference sequence). The CDR3 region is CASSKRTGTSGTADTQYF. In DNA form, the CDR3 reads TGTGCCAGTAGTAAGCGCACCGGGACTAGCGGGACGGCAGATACGCAGTATTTT.